The entry below describes one TCR beta chain. TRB amplification used approximately 250 ng of peripheral blood genomic DNA. This specimen belongs to a study of T cell clusters in autoimmune cytopenias. TRB rearrangements were amplified by touch-down multiplex PCR with mixed TRB-A/B primers. Using the multiplex PCR reads, TCRdb records one entry per CDR3 protein without DNA. This table holds approximately 10,000 distinct CDR3 sequences. This CDR3 region has 14 residues. Germline loops: CDR1 DFQATT, CDR2 SNEGSKA (reference sequence). This sequence was found in a human donor with an autoimmune cytopenia or autoimmune hepatitis (not recorded which). This chain connects TRBV20-1 to TRBJ2-7; TCRdb lists TRBD2, though no DNA is available to test this call. Input material: peripheral blood. CDR3: CSAPTGREGDEQYF.